The rows below give T cell receptor beta chains drawn from one sample of a study of OX40 agonist ivuxolimab in advanced cancers. Repertoires were generated with immunoSEQ multiplex PCR, while TCRdb's copy carries only in-frame clones and drops some. The data contain about 40,000 clones, about 87% of them singletons. Sequenced material: CD4+ or CD8+ T cells sorted from blood, taken in a trial of the OX40 agonist ivuxolimab. Receptor source: an adult with an advanced solid tumor such as melanoma, head and neck, liver or kidney cancer. Both conserved end residues are part of each CDR3. D genes are given only for firm matches. Not all rows give a size; the values are once, few, many and, for expanded clones, a class.

d_call clone_size j_call v_call cdr3_nt cdr3_aa
- once TRBJ1-1 TRBV4-1 TGCGCCAGCAGCCAAGTCCCCATGAACACTGAAGCTTTCTTT CASSQVPMNTEAFF
- - TRBJ1-2 TRBV18 TGTGCCAGCTCACCACCGGGCCCGATTCGCTCCTATGGCTACACCTTC CASSPPGPIRSYGYTF
- - TRBJ1-5 TRBV9 TGTGCCAGCAGCGTAGGTGATAGCAATCAGCCCCAGCATTTT CASSVGDSNQPQHF
- - TRBJ1-2 TRBV7-9 TGTGCCAGCAGCTTAGGGAACGGGGACTATGGCTACACCTTC CASSLGNGDYGYTF
TRBD2 few TRBJ2-7 TRBV2 TGTGCCAGCAGTGAGGAAGGGAGGGCCACCTACGAGCAGTACTTC CASSEEGRATYEQYF
TRBD2 - TRBJ2-3 TRBV28 TGTGCCAGCAAACGGGGGGATTACACAGATACGCAGTATTTT CASKRGDYTDTQYF
TRBD1 few TRBJ2-5 TRBV4-1 TGCGCCAGCAGCCCAGGGACAGGGGGCCTTGAGACCCAGTACTTC CASSPGTGGLETQYF
- - TRBJ2-3 TRBV10-1 TGCGCCAGCACAGACAGGATGGACACAGATACGCAGTATTTT CASTDRMDTDTQYF
TRBD2 - TRBJ2-1 TRBV13 TGTGCCAGCAGCTTCCGGGAGCGGGGAAATGAGCAGTTCTTC CASSFRERGNEQFF
TRBD2 - TRBJ2-7 TRBV28 TGTGCCAGCACCTTTGGTGGTAGCGGGAGCGAGCAGTACTTC CASTFGGSGSEQYF